A single sample is the source of the 4 T cell receptor beta chains below, sequenced in a study of blood T cell repertoires in COVID-19. Assay used: immunoSEQ multiplex PCR; TCRdb lists only in-frame clones, some missing. Of hundreds of thousands of clones in the sample, 87% were seen once. The sample was peripheral blood. Every receptor here comes from a woman aged 45-65 years with COVID-19, enrolled during active disease.

The V gene is TRBV19, the J gene TRBJ2-6, with a tentative D call TRBD2 (5 bases). CDR1 and CDR2 (germline): LNHDA, SQIVND (reference sequence). V dropped 5 bases and J dropped 0 bases, with 8 bases sitting between them. The CDR3 totals 15 residues. CDR3 sequence reads: CASSQRGSGANVLTF. The CDR3 nucleotides are TGTGCCAGTAGTCAACGGGGCTCTGGGGCCAACGTCCTGACTTTC. Together with reference TRBV19 and TRBJ2-6, the CDR3 gives the full variable domain: DGGITQSPKYLFRKEGQNVTLSCEQNLNHDAMYWYRQDPGQGLRLIYYSQIVNDFQKGDIAEGYSVSREKKESFPLTVTSAQKNPTAFYLCASSQRGSGANVLTFGAGSRLTVL.

This chain joins TRBV12-3 or TRBV12-4 and TRBJ2-1; no clear D. V lost 1 base and J lost 5, with 6 bases in between. The CDR3 totals 13 residues. The CDR3, as DNA: TGTGCCAGCAGTTTAGGCCCTAACAATGAGCAGTTCTTC. Translating it yields CASSLGPNNEQFF.

This chain connects TRBV2 to TRBJ2-7, with 7 bases matching TRBD1. The J segment lost 2 bases and the V segment lost 9 bases, leaving 7 bases of the junction unmatched. The germline CDR1 and CDR2 sequences are SNHLY and FYNNEI. The CDR3 totals 13 residues. The DNA of the CDR3 is TGTGCCAGTACAGACGGACAGGCCTACGAGCAGTACTTC. Protein product: CASTDGQAYEQYF.

The chain recombines TRBV10-3 with TRBJ2-2; 10 nucleotides line up with TRBD1. After removal of 6 bases from V and 1 base from J, the junction contained 2 bases not matched to a gene. CDR3 length: 15 residues. The V gene's germline CDR1 is ENHRY and CDR2 SYGVKD. In DNA form, the CDR3 reads TGTGCCATCAGGGACAGGGGGATGAACACCGGGGAGCTGTTTTTT. Its protein is CAIRDRGMNTGELFF.